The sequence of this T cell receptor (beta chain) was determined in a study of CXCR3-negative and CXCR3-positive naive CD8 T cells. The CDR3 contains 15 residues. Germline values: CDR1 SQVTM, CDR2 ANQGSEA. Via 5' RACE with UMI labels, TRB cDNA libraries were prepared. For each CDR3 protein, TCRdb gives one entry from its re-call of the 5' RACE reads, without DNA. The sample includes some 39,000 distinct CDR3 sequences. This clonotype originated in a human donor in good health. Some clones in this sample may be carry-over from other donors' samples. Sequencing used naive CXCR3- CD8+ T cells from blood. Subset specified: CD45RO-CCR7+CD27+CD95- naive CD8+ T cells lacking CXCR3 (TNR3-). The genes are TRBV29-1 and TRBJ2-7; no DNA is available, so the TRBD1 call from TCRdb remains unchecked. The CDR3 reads CSVEFGTVYSYEQYF.